The 8 T cell receptor beta chains reported below all come from one sample, sequenced in a study of human thymus T cells. Assay used: immunoSEQ multiplex PCR; TCRdb lists only in-frame clones, some missing. The sample lists approximately 46,000 clones, roughly 94% occurring once. The sequenced sample was blood. These receptor sequences come from a girl less than two years old with a congenital heart defect but otherwise immunologically healthy.

The J gene is TRBJ2-5, the V gene TRBV7-9; 7 nucleotides match TRBD1. With V trimmed by 2 bases and J by 2 bases, 5 bases remained unmatched. The CDR3 covers 15 residues. Germline CDR1 is SEHNR and CDR2 is FQNEAQ (reference sequence). The CDR3 DNA follows: TGTGCCAGCAGCTTACGTGTCAGGGGGCAAGAGACCCAGTACTTC. It encodes CASSLRVRGQETQYF.

This chain's CDR3 is CASSVRDYGYTF. In DNA, the CDR3 is TGTGCCAGTAGTGTCAGGGATTATGGCTACACCTTC. The chain joins TRBV19 to TRBJ1-2; tentatively, D is TRBD1 (5 bases). The V end lost 5 bases, the J end lost 5 bases, and 9 bases lay between the germline ends. Germline V gives CDR1 LNHDA, CDR2 SQIVND (reference sequence). This CDR3 is built from 12 residues. Based on the CDR3 plus reference TRBV19 and TRBJ1-2, the full variable domain is DGGITQSPKYLFRKEGQNVTLSCEQNLNHDAMYWYRQDPGQGLRLIYYSQIVNDFQKGDIAEGYSVSREKKESFPLTVTSAQKNPTAFYLCASSVRDYGYTFGSGTRLTVV.

J is TRBJ2-3 and V is TRBV5-1; D not certain. The CDR3 has 14 residues. CDR1 SGHRS and CDR2 YFSETQ come from the germline V gene. Trimming pared 0 bases from V and 0 bases from J, leaving 5 bases between. The CDR3 DNA is TGCGCCAGCAGCTTGGAACAGAGCACAGATACGCAGTATTTT. It yields the protein CASSLEQSTDTQYF.

The CDR3 DNA reads as TGTGCCAGTCCGGGAGACCCGGGACTAACCTACAATGAGCAGTTCTTC. Translation: CASPGDPGLTYNEQFF. The V gene is TRBV6-4, the J gene TRBJ2-1, with 7 positions matching TRBD2. The CDR3 is made up of 16 amino acids. The germline V gene encodes CDR1 MRHNA and CDR2 SNTAGT. The ends lost 9 bases at V and 2 bases at J; junction bases unmatched: 13.

The rearrangement links TRBV5-1 to TRBJ2-1; 8 bases line up with TRBD2. The CDR3 extends over 15 amino acids. Per germline, CDR1 SGHRS and CDR2 YFSETQ. J gave up 6 bases and V 0 bases, and 5 bases lay outside the gene matches. CDR3 residues: CASSLVREVGNEQFF. CDR3 DNA sequence: TGCGCCAGCAGCTTGGTGCGGGAGGTCGGCAATGAGCAGTTCTTC. Filled out from reference TRBV5-1 and TRBJ2-1, the complete variable domain reads KAGVTQTPRYLIKTRGQQVTLSCSPISGHRSVSWYQQTPGQGLQFLFEYFSETQRNKGNFPGRFSGRQFSNSRSEMNVSTLELGDSALYLCASSLVREVGNEQFFGPGTRLTVL.

The V and J genes are TRBV7-9 and TRBJ2-3; tentatively, D is TRBD2 (7 bases). The germline gives CDR1 SEHNR, CDR2 FQNEAQ (reference sequence). The CDR3 is 18 amino acids. V shed 4 bases and J shed 3 bases, with 23 bases lying between them. The CDR3 protein is CASSSPDRWEGTTDTQYF. The CDR3 DNA is TGTGCCAGCAGCTCCCCGGACAGATGGGAGGGGACGACAGATACGCAGTATTTT.

The J gene is TRBJ2-3, the V gene TRBV4-1, with D uncertain. Trimming left V 1 base short and J 11 bases short, with 13 bases between. The germline V gene encodes CDR1 MGHRA and CDR2 YSYEKL. There are 13 residues in the CDR3. The DNA for the CDR3 is TGCGCCAGCAGCCAAGGGGCGTTCCTAGTGCAGTATTTT. It specifies CASSQGAFLVQYF.

This chain uses TRBV28 with TRBJ2-6; TRBD1 might be the D (6 bases). Germline lookup yields CDR1 MDHEN and CDR2 SYDVKM. Trimming took 6 bases from V and 0 from J, leaving 21 bases between them. The CDR3 contains 19 residues. The CDR3 loop reads CASSYWPGDGVSGANVLTF. The CDR3 DNA sequence: TGTGCCAGCAGCTATTGGCCAGGGGACGGAGTCTCTGGGGCCAACGTCCTGACTTTC.